These 13 T cell receptor beta chains were all obtained from the same sample, sequenced in a study of T cells in Graves' hyperthyroidism and ophthalmopathy. There were TCR beta CDR3 regions amplified from RNA transcripts. Researchers ran a first-round RT-PCR on the TCR CDR3 using the HTBI primer set. TCRdb reanalysed the multiplex PCR reads using MiXCR and keeps one entry per CDR3 protein. This sample carries approximately 590,000 distinct CDR3 sequences, approximately 14% of them seen once, and the ten largest clones take around 7.8%. Sequenced material: blood. These receptors were obtained from a woman in her 30s with Graves' hyperthyroidism.

With respect to this clonotype: The junction differs from germline at one of its ends, possibly a read error. The rearrangement joins TRBV24-1 to TRBJ2-2; possibly TRBD2 for D (5 bases). The length of the CDR3 is 10 residues. Germline-derived CDR1 and CDR2 are KGHDR and SFDVKD. CDR3 protein: CATRSRGAVF. CDR3 sequence (DNA): TGTGCCACGAGGAGTCGGGGAGCTGTTTTT.

This clonotype was seen more than once but under ten times. The chain uses TRBV20-1 and TRBJ2-1; tentative D call: TRBD1 (6 bases). Germline V lookup: CDR1 DFQATT, CDR2 SNEGSKA (reference sequence). This CDR3 is built from 11 residues. Trimming left V 5 bases short and J 10 bases short, with 12 bases between. The DNA for the CDR3 is TGCAGTGCTGGCAGGGGCGTAGAGCAGTTCTTC. Translation: CSAGRGVEQFF.

The rearrangement uses TRBV20-1 and TRBJ2-5, with 15 bases identical to TRBD2. The J segment lost 1 base and the V segment lost 4 bases, leaving 10 bases of the junction unmatched. The CDR3 spans 18 residues. CDR1 and CDR2 (germline): DFQATT, SNEGSKA (reference sequence). CDR3 sequence (DNA): TGCAGTGCTAAGTATGGGACTAGCGGGAGGAACCCCCAAGAGACCCAGTACTTC. This sequence encodes CSAKYGTSGRNPQETQYF.

This clonotype has more than one count but fewer than ten. The CDR3 coding sequence is TGTGCCAGCAGCCAAGGCCGAGGGGGAGTGGCCAAAAACATTCAGTACTTC. Its protein is CASSQGRGGVAKNIQYF. The chain has TRBV7-8 and TRBJ2-4; a possible D gene is TRBD1 (6 bases). CDR3 size: 17 residues. Germline V gene lookup returns CDR1 SGHVS and CDR2 FQNEAQ. Trimming stripped 5 bases from V and 1 base from J, with 18 bases between.

This clonotype was seen many times. The chain recombines TRBV12-3 or TRBV12-4 with TRBJ2-1; 11 bases agree with TRBD2. With V trimmed by 5 bases and J by 2 bases, 8 bases remained unmatched. The CDR3 loop spans 17 amino acids. The CDR3 nucleotides are TGTGCCAGCAGTCAACTAGCGGGAGAGGGACCCTACAATGAGCAGTTCTTC. Its protein product is CASSQLAGEGPYNEQFF.

This clonotype was observed a handful of times. Just one base apart from a much larger clone, this may be a read error. The V call is TRBV10-3, the J call TRBJ2-5, with 7 bases matching TRBD1. CDR1 and CDR2 (germline): ENHRY, SYGVKD. The CDR3 loop spans 14 amino acids. The DNA for the CDR3 is TGTGCCTTCAGTGTGACAGGGAGCCAAGAGACCCAGTACTTC. It codes for CAFSVTGSQETQYF.

There are many counts of this clonotype. V is TRBV5-1 and J is TRBJ2-7, with D tentatively TRBD1 (5 bases). This CDR3 is built from 15 residues. Germline V lookup: CDR1 SGHRS, CDR2 YFSETQ. Trimming took 0 bases from V and 2 from J, leaving 12 bases between them. Here the CDR3 DNA reads TGCGCCAGCAGCTTGGGGTTGAACAGGCCCTACGAGCAGTACTTC. Amino acids: CASSLGLNRPYEQYF.

This clonotype was counted many times. V gene TRBV5-1 combines with J gene TRBJ2-1; the D gene is possibly TRBD1 (6 bases). Germline V gene data show CDR1 as SGHRS and CDR2 as YFSETQ. This CDR3 has 15 residues. V shed 0 bases and J shed 2 bases, with 9 bases lying between them. The CDR3: CASSLGGQTYNEQFF. The CDR3 DNA follows: TGCGCCAGCAGCTTGGGTGGACAGACCTACAATGAGCAGTTCTTC.

This clonotype was recorded at least ten times. The V call is TRBV7-2, the J call TRBJ2-2, with TRBD2 matching 10 bases. The CDR3 runs 16 residues. The germline V gene has CDR1 SGHTA and CDR2 FQGNSA. With V trimmed by 3 bases and J by 4 bases, 5 bases remained unmatched. The CDR3 here is CASSFGLAEITGELFF. Written as DNA, the CDR3 is TGTGCCAGCAGCTTCGGACTAGCGGAAATCACCGGGGAGCTGTTTTTT.

This clonotype was recorded at least ten times. The CDR3 DNA follows: TGTGCTAGTGGTTTGGTGGGATTTGGTGAGCAGTTCTTC. Translation gives CASGLVGFGEQFF. J is TRBJ2-1 and V is TRBV12-5; no firm D call. Germline CDR1 is LGHNT and CDR2 is FRNRAP. V shed 0 bases and J shed 9 bases, with 9 bases lying between them. The length of the CDR3 is 13 residues.

The table lists this clonotype with many counts. This chain links TRBV30 with TRBJ2-2; no definite D call. This CDR3 is built from 13 residues. V lost 1 base and J 7 bases, leaving 10 bases between the germline ends. Germline assignment: CDR1 GTSNPN and CDR2 SVGIG (reference sequence). The CDR3 DNA reads TGTGCCTGGAGTGAGGGAACGGGCGGGGAGCTGTTTTTT. Translated, it gives CAWSEGTGGELFF.

Only a few counts were recorded for this clonotype. V usage is TRBV12-3 or TRBV12-4 and J usage is TRBJ2-1; D not certain. The V gene lost 3 bases and the J gene lost 6 bases, with 9 bases spanning the gap. The CDR3 consists of 13 residues. The CDR3 DNA reads as TGTGCCAGCAGTTTTACGGGTCCCAATGAGCAGTTCTTC. Protein product: CASSFTGPNEQFF.

This clonotype occurred many times. The chain is built from TRBV27 and TRBJ2-7, with 10 bases identical to TRBD1. The V gene's germline CDR1 is MNHEY and CDR2 SMNVEV (reference sequence). The CDR3 contains 15 residues. The trim removed 5 bases at V and 3 bases at J, leaving 7 bases unmatched. The CDR3 here is CASSPPGQGSYEQYF. For the CDR3, the DNA is TGTGCCAGCAGTCCGCCGGGACAGGGGAGCTACGAGCAGTACTTC.